Listed here are 2 T cell receptor beta chains from one sample, sequenced in a study of post-analysis software for immune sequencing data. The study's findings and limits: Patients used about five TRBV segments, including TRBV5-6, TRBV5-1 and TRBV20-1, more often than controls.

Unique molecular identifiers featured in each of the TCR beta cDNA libraries. TCRdb recomputed calls from the PCR reads with MiXCR, one row per CDR3 protein. Among more than 350,000 distinct CDR3 sequences listed, more than 30% were seen once. The antigens these receptors bind are not known. The specimen was blood. The receptor set was obtained from a girl aged 2-10 years with multiple sclerosis.

This clonotype was seen more than once but under ten times. This rearrangement joins TRBV4-1 to TRBJ2-7, with 9 bases that match TRBD2. The CDR3 spans 15 residues. Trimming removed 0 bases from V and 2 bases from J; junction bases left unmatched: 2. Germline V gives CDR1 MGHRA, CDR2 YSYEKL. CDR3 nucleotides: TGCGCCAGCAGCCAAGAGCCTAGCGGGGCCTACGAGCAGTACTTC. It translates to CASSQEPSGAYEQYF.

The J gene is TRBJ2-4, the V gene TRBV5-6, with D uncertain. This CDR3 is 11 amino acids long. Per the germline V gene, CDR1 is SGHDT and CDR2 is YYEEEE. V lost 4 bases, J lost 5 bases, and 4 bases lay in between. CDR3 amino acids: CASSRENIQYF. Here the CDR3 DNA reads TGTGCCAGCAGCCGCGAAAACATTCAGTACTTC.